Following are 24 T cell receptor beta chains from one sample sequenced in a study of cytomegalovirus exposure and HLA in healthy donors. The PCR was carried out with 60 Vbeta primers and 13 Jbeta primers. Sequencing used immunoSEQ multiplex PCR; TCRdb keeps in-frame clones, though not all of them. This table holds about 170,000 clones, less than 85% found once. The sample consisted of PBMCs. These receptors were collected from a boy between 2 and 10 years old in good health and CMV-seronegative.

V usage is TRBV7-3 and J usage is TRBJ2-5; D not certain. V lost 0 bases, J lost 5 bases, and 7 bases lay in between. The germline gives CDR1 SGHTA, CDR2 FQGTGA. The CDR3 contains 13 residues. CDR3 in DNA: TGTGCCAGCAGCTTAACTACGGAGGAGACCCAGTACTTC. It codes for CASSLTTEETQYF.

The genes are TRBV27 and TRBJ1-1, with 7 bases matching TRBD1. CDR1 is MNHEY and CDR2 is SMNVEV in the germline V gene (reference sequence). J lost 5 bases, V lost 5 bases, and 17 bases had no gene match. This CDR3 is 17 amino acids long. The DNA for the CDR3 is TGTGCCAGCAGTATGACTCGGACAGGCAGCGCCTGGACTGAAGCTTTCTTT. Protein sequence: CASSMTRTGSAWTEAFF.

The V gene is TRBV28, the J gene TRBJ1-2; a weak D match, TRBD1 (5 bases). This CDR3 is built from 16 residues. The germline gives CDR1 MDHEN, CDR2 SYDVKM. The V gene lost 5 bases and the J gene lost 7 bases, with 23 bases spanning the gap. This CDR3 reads CASSPTVGPPQGGYTF. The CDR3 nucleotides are TGTGCCAGCAGTCCCACCGTTGGGCCGCCCCAGGGTGGCTACACCTTC.

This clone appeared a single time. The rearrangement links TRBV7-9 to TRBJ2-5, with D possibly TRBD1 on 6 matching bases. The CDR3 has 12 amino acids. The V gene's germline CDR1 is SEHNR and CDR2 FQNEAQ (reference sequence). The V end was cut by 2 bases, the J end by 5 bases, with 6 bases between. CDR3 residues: CASSLQGETQYF. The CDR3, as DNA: TGTGCCAGCAGCTTACAGGGGGAGACCCAGTACTTC. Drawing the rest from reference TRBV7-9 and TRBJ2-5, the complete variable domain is DTGVSQNPRHKITKRGQNVTFRCDPISEHNRLYWYRQTLGQGPEFLTYFQNEAQLEKSRLLSDRFSAERPKGSFSTLEIQRTEQGDSAMYLCASSLQGETQYFGPGTRLLVL.

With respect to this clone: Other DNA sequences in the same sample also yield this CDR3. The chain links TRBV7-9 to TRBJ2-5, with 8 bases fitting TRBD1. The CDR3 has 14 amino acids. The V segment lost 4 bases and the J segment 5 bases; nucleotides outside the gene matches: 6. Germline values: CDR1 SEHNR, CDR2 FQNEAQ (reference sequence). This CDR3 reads CASSSDRGGETQYF. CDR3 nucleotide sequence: TGTGCCAGCAGCTCAGACAGGGGAGGCGAGACCCAGTACTTC.

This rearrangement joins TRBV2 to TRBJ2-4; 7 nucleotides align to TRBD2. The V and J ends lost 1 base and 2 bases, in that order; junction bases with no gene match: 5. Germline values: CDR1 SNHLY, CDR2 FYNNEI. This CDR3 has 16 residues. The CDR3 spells CASSEDAGVTKNIQYF. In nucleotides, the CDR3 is TGTGCCAGCAGTGAAGACGCGGGAGTAACCAAAAACATTCAGTACTTC.

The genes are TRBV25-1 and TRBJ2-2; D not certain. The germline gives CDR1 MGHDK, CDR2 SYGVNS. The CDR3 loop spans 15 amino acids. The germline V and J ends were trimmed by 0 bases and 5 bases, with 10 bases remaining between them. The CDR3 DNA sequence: TGTGCCAGCAGTGAATACCGCGGCCGGACCGGGGAGCTGTTTTTT. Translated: CASSEYRGRTGELFF.

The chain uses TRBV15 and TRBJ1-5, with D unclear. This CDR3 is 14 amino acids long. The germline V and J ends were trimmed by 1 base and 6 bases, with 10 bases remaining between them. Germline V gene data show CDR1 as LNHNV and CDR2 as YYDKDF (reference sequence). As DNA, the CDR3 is TGTGCCACCAGCAGAGCGGTTGGTGGTCAGCCCCAGCATTTT. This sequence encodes CATSRAVGGQPQHF.

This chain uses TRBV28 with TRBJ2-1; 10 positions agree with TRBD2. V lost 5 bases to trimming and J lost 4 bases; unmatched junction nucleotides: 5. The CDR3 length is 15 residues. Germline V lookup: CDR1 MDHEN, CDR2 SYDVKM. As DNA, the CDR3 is TGTGCCAGCAGTAGAGCGGGAGGGGGGTACAATGAGCAGTTCTTC. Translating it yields CASSRAGGGYNEQFF.

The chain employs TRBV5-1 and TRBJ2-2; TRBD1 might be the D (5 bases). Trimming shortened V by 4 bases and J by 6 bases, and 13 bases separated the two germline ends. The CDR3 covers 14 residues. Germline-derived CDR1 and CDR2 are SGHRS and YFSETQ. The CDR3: CASSPLGASGELFF. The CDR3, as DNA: TGCGCCAGCAGCCCCTTAGGGGCGTCCGGGGAGCTGTTTTTT.

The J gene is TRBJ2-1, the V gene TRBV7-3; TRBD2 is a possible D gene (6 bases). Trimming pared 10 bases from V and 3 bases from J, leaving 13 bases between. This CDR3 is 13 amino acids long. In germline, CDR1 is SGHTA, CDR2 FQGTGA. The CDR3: CATSGLLYNEQFF. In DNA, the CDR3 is TGTGCCACCTCGGGACTTCTCTACAATGAGCAGTTCTTC.

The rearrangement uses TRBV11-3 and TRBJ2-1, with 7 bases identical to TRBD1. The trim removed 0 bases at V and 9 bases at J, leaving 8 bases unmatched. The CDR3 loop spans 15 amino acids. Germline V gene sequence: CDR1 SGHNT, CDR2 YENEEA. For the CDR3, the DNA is TGTGCCAGCAGCTTAGAAGGGGGCACCTATTTTGAGCAGTTCTTC. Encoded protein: CASSLEGGTYFEQFF. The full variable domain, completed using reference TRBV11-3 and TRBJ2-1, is EAGVVQSPRYKIIEKKQPVAFWCNPISGHNTLYWYLQNLGQGPELLIRYENEEAVDDSQLPKDRFSAERLKGVDSTLKIQPAELGDSAVYLCASSLEGGTYFEQFFGPGTRLTVL.

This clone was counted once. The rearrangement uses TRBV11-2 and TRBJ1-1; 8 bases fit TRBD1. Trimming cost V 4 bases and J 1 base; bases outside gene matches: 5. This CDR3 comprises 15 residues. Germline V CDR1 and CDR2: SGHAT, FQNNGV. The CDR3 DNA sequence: TGTGCCAGCAGCTCCTGGACAGGGAGGAACACTGAAGCTTTCTTT. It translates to CASSSWTGRNTEAFF. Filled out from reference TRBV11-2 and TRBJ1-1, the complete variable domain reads EAGVAQSPRYKIIEKRQSVAFWCNPISGHATLYWYQQILGQGPKLLIQFQNNGVVDDSQLPKDRFSAERLKGVDSTLKIQPAKLEDSAVYLCASSSWTGRNTEAFFGQGTRLTVV.

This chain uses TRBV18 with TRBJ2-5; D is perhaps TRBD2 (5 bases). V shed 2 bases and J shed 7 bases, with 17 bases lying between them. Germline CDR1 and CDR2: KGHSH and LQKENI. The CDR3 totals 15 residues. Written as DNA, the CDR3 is TGTGCCAGCTCACCATTGCGGGTACCGCGGGTGACCCAGTACTTC. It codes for CASSPLRVPRVTQYF.

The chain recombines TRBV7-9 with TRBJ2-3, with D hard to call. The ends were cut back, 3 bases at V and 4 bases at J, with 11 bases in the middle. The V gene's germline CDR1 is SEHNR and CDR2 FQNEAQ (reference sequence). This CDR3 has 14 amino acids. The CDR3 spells CASSFRVVADTQYF. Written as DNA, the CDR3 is TGTGCCAGCAGCTTTCGTGTAGTGGCAGATACGCAGTATTTT.

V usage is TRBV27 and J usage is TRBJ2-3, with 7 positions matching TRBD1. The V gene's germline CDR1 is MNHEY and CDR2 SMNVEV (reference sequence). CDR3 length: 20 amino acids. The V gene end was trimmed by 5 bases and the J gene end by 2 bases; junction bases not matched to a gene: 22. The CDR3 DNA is TGTGCCAGCAGTCCCTGTGAGGGGGCAAGAGACGAAAAGAACACAGATACGCAGTATTTT. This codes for CASSPCEGARDEKNTDTQYF.

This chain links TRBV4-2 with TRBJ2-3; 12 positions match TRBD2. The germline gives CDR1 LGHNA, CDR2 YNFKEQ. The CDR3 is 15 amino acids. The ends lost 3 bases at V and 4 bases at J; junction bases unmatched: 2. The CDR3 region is CASSQTSGSPDTQYF. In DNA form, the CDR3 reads TGTGCCAGCAGCCAGACTAGCGGGAGCCCAGATACGCAGTATTTT.

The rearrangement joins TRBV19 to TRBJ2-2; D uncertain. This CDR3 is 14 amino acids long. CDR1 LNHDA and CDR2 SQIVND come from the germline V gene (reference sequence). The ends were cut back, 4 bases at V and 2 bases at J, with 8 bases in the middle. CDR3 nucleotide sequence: TGTGCCAGTAGTAAGGAGAGTAACACCGGGGAGCTGTTTTTT. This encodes CASSKESNTGELFF.

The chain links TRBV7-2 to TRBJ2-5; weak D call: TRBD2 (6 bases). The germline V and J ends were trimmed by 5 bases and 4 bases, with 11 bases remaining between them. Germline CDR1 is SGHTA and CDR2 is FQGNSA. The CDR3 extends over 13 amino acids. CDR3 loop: CASSGLARETQYF. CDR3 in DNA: TGTGCCAGCAGCGGTCTAGCGCGAGAGACCCAGTACTTC.

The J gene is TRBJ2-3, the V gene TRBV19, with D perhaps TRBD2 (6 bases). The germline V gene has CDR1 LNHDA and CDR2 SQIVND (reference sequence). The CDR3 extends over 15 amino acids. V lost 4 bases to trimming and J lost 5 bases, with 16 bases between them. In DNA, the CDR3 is TGTGCCAGTAGTAGGAGGGAGTGGGACGTAGATACGCAGTATTTT. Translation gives CASSRREWDVDTQYF.

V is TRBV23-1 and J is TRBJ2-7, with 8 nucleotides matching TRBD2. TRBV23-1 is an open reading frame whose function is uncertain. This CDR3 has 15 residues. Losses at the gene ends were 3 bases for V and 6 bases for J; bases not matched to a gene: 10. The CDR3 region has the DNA TGCGCCAGCAGTCAGCCTCTACTAGCGGCGGTCGAGCAGTACGTC. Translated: CASSQPLLAAVEQYV.

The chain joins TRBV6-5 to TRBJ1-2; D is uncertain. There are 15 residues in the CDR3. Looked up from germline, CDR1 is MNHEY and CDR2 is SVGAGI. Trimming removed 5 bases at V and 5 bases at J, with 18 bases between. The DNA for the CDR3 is TGTGCCAGCAGTAAACCAGGCCAGCTATCATATGGCTACACCTTC. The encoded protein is CASSKPGQLSYGYTF.

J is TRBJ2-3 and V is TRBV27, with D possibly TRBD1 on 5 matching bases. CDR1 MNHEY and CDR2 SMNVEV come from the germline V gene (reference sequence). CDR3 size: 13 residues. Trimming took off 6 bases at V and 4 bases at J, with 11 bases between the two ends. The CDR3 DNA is TGTGCCAGCAGGCAGGGTCGCGCAGATACGCAGTATTTT. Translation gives CASRQGRADTQYF.

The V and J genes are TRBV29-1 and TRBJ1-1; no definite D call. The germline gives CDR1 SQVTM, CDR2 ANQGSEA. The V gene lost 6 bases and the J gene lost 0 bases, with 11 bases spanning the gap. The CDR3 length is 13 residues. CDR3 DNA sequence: TGCAGCGTCAGTCGCAGGCTGAACACTGAAGCTTTCTTT. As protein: CSVSRRLNTEAFF.